This T cell receptor beta chain was found in a study of blood T cells in healthy people across ages. General observations from the study: The study found more naive CD4+ cells and higher diversity in long-lived than aged donors. The study found TCR beta diversity correlated strongly with naive T cell percentage. Across the age range, TCR beta diversity per million T cells fell in a roughly linear way.

The CDR3 runs to 16 residues. V gave up 4 bases and J gave up 3 bases, with 21 bases separating them. Germline-derived CDR1 and CDR2 are DFQATT and SNEGSKA (reference sequence). In regard to this clonotype: Its antigen is as yet unknown.

The use of a sample-barcoded 5' primer and a J-beta primer mix characterized a second PCR of roughly 7 to 11 cycles. Each cDNA molecule carried a tag from a template-switch adaptor that contained 12 random nucleotides. Each CDR3 protein is one row after TCRdb ran MiXCR on the 5' RACE reads. Of more than 1.4 million distinct CDR3 sequences in the sample, 42% are singletons; the top ten hold approximately 7.9%. This receptor was taken from a woman younger than 30 in good health. Sequenced input: blood. The chain links TRBV20-1 to TRBJ1-2; D gene uncertain. CDR3 DNA sequence: TGCAGTGCTAAATCACGAAGGACCCCAAGCGACTATGGCTACACCTTC. Translated, it gives CSAKSRRTPSDYGYTF.